The 14 T cell receptor beta chains given below trace back to one sample, sequenced in a study of CD8+ T cells in alopecia areata. Sequencing used cDNA as its template, made by extracting RNA and reverse transcribing it. Generated by immunoSEQ multiplex PCR, the TCRdb table keeps only in-frame clones and is missing some. The data hold about 150,000 clones, with approximately 65% observed a single time. Treatment in this sample: oral pan-JAK inhibitor, 5-10 mg twice daily. The sequences come from CD4+ T cells sorted from blood, collected at week 4, from a patient treated with tofacitinib. Source of these receptors: a human donor with alopecia areata.

The chain carries TRBV19 and TRBJ2-1; tentatively, D is TRBD2 (5 bases). Germline assignment: CDR1 LNHDA and CDR2 SQIVND (reference sequence). Trimming stripped 9 bases from V and 2 bases from J, with 14 bases between. The CDR3 length is 14 residues. The CDR3 sequence is CASGVGNPYNEQFF. CDR3 in DNA: TGTGCCAGCGGGGTGGGGAACCCCTACAATGAGCAGTTCTTC.

This rearrangement joins TRBV27 to TRBJ1-4; D not certain. CDR3 length equals 16 residues. Trimming cost V 3 bases and J 3 bases, with 14 bases left between them. Looked up from germline, CDR1 is MNHEY and CDR2 is SMNVEV (reference sequence). CDR3 in amino acids: CASSLRVAYPNEKLFF. The CDR3 DNA reads TGTGCCAGCAGTTTGAGGGTTGCATACCCTAATGAAAAACTGTTTTTT.

This clone was seen only a few times. V is TRBV7-2 and J is TRBJ1-2; 10 bases map to TRBD1. V dropped 5 bases and J dropped 4; count of bases not matched to a gene: 7. Germline V gene lookup returns CDR1 SGHTA and CDR2 FQGNSA. The CDR3 runs to 15 residues. The CDR3 region is CASSPTGTGVYGYTF. In DNA, the CDR3 is TGTGCCAGCAGCCCGACCGGGACAGGGGTCTATGGCTACACCTTC.

This clone was counted once. The gene calls are TRBV6-5 and TRBJ1-1; D call uncertain. The length of the CDR3 is 13 residues. V dropped 2 bases and J dropped 5 bases, with 9 bases sitting between them. Per the germline V gene, CDR1 is MNHEY and CDR2 is SVGAGI. In nucleotides, the CDR3 is TGTGCCAGCAGTTACCCGCTCGTAACTGAAGCTTTCTTT. Amino acid sequence: CASSYPLVTEAFF.

The chain carries TRBV30 and TRBJ1-1; D is perhaps TRBD1 (5 bases). The CDR3 covers 14 residues. Deletions cut 3 bases from V and 3 bases from J, with 14 bases between. Germline CDR1 reads GTSNPN; CDR2 reads SVGIG (reference sequence). DNA for the CDR3: TGTGCCTGGAGGGGAGGGGCTTGGGACACTGAAGCTTTCTTT. Its translation is CAWRGGAWDTEAFF.

This clone was observed a few times. V gene TRBV29-1 combines with J gene TRBJ2-5; 7 nucleotides match TRBD2. The CDR3 totals 15 residues. In germline, CDR1 is SQVTM, CDR2 ANQGSEA. The V and J ends lost 7 bases and 4 bases, in that order; junction bases with no gene match: 15. CDR3: CSARFGSSGLETQYF. In DNA form, the CDR3 reads TGCAGCGCTCGATTCGGGTCTAGCGGATTAGAGACCCAGTACTTC.

The genes are TRBV4-2 and TRBJ2-2; D unresolved. CDR3 length: 14 amino acids. Germline values: CDR1 LGHNA, CDR2 YNFKEQ. The V and J ends lost 1 base and 6 bases respectively, with 9 bases between them. The CDR3 here is CASSQVHSPGELFF. As DNA, the CDR3 is TGTGCCAGCAGCCAAGTCCACAGTCCCGGGGAGCTGTTTTTT.

The J gene is TRBJ2-7, the V gene TRBV27; 9 bases line up with TRBD2. Looked up from germline, CDR1 is MNHEY and CDR2 is SMNVEV (reference sequence). This CDR3 region has 13 residues. The V segment lost 3 bases and the J segment 5 bases; nucleotides outside the gene matches: 2. CDR3 region: CASSFLAGHEQYF. CDR3 in DNA: TGTGCCAGCAGTTTCCTAGCGGGGCACGAGCAGTACTTC.

The chain combines TRBV7-2 with TRBJ1-1, with D possibly being TRBD1 (5 bases). Trimming pared 4 bases from V and 7 bases from J, leaving 13 bases between. CDR1 and CDR2 (germline): SGHTA, FQGNSA. The CDR3 consists of 13 residues. The CDR3: CASSSRRGGEAFF. The CDR3 DNA reads TGTGCCAGCAGCTCCAGAAGGGGTGGTGAAGCTTTCTTT. Combining the CDR3 with reference TRBV7-2 and TRBJ1-1 gives the whole variable domain GAGVSQSPSNKVTEKGKDVELRCDPISGHTALYWYRQSLGQGLEFLIYFQGNSAPDKSGLPSDRFSAERTGGSVSTLTIQRTQQEDSAVYLCASSSRRGGEAFFGQGTRLTVV.

The chain links TRBV29-1 to TRBJ2-5; 9 positions agree with TRBD2. With 7 bases clipped from V and 5 bases from J, the junction kept 14 bases outside the gene matches. This CDR3 is built from 15 residues. Germline CDR1 SQVTM, CDR2 ANQGSEA. CDR3 nucleotide sequence: TGCAGCGCCTCACCGCGGGGGGGCGTGGGGGAGACCCAGTACTTC. Translating it yields CSASPRGGVGETQYF.

The rearrangement links TRBV30 to TRBJ1-3; unclear D gene. Trimming removed 0 bases at V and 0 bases at J, with 6 bases between. This CDR3 has 14 amino acids. The germline gives CDR1 GTSNPN, CDR2 SVGIG (reference sequence). The CDR3 nucleotides read TGTGCCTGGAGTGTACTTGTCTCTGGAAACACCATATATTTT. This encodes CAWSVLVSGNTIYF.

V gene TRBV25-1 combines with J gene TRBJ1-5; 7 bases match TRBD1. This CDR3 is built from 12 residues. The germline V gene has CDR1 MGHDK and CDR2 SYGVNS. V shed 9 bases and J 5 bases; nucleotides not matched to a gene: 4. The CDR3 is CASNRGYQPQHF. CDR3 DNA: TGTGCCAGTAACAGGGGTTATCAGCCCCAGCATTTT.

CDR3 in amino acids: CASSLQGMNTEAFF. CDR3 in DNA: TGTGCCAGCAGCCTTCAGGGGATGAACACTGAAGCTTTCTTT. V gene TRBV5-5 combines with J gene TRBJ1-1, with D perhaps matching TRBD1 (6 bases). Trimming shortened V by 4 bases and J by 0 bases, and 10 bases separated the two germline ends. CDR1 is SGHKS, CDR2 YYEKEE, per germline (reference sequence). This CDR3 has 14 amino acids.

The chain links TRBV6-5 to TRBJ1-4; tentative D call: TRBD1 (5 bases). Per germline, CDR1 MNHEY and CDR2 SVGAGI. This CDR3 has 12 amino acids. Trimming took off 4 bases at V and 16 bases at J, with 16 bases between the two ends. In nucleotides, the CDR3 is TGTGCCAGCAGTTCCCCAGGGACGGTCCCGTTTTTT. Residues: CASSSPGTVPFF.